This T cell receptor beta chain was documented in a study of T cell changes during pregnancy in multiple sclerosis (dated by TCRdb to between 2017 and 2020). General notes on the study: The study looked at changes in the T cell repertoire across pregnancy in women with multiple sclerosis.

The protocol used for the library was the immunoSEQ multiplex PCR assay. Not all clones reach the TCRdb copy of this immuneACCESS table, which keeps in-frame sequences only. Checked studies attribute under half of the gap to unresolved V genes and leave the rest unexplained. This sample lists 45,000 to 50,000 clones; about 90% were detected once. 0.37% of the sample is held by the ten biggest clonotypes. There are 14 amino acids in the CDR3, from cysteine to phenylalanine inclusive. CDR3 DNA is the only sequence kept; it has 42 bases, read in frame from the first base. CDR1 and CDR2 are read off the germline V gene (reference sequence) as LNHNV and YYDKDF. The germline V end is reduced by 3 bases and the J end by 1 base; junction bases left unmatched: 2. A remark on this clone: The antigen this receptor binds is unknown. Base qualities are not recorded, but no much larger clone differs from it by a single base.

This sequence originates from a female donor in good health, enrolled as a control in a pregnancy study. The V gene is TRBV15 and the J gene is TRBJ1-1, with TRBD1 identical over 7 junction bases. Sequenced here: CD4+ T cells from peripheral blood mononuclear cells, sampled in the second trimester of pregnancy. The nucleotide sequence reads TGTGCCACCAGCAGCAGACAGGGGAACACTGAAGCTTTCTTT. Its protein product is CATSSRQGNTEAFF. The full variable domain, with segments outside the CDR3 supplied by the reference TRBV15 and TRBJ1-1 proteins, appears as DAMVIQNPRYQVTQFGKPVTLSCSQTLNHNVMYWYQQKSSQAPKLLFHYYDKDFNNEADTPDNFQSRRPNTSFCFLDIRSPGLGDTAMYLCATSSRQGNTEAFFGQGTRLTVV.